The 31 T cell receptor beta chains presented below share a single source sample, sequenced in a study of cytomegalovirus exposure and HLA in healthy donors (dated by TCRdb to 2017 to 2019). The method was the immunoSEQ multiplex PCR assay. For the multiplex PCR, a mixture combining 60 forward primers for TCR Vbeta segments and 13 reverse primers for TCR Jbeta segments was used. This immuneACCESS table, as held by TCRdb, lists in-frame sequences with V and J called but not all clones. Of the missing ones, under half trace to an unresolved V gene in checked studies; the others have no known cause. In this sample the table shows more than 110,000 clones, around three quarters of which occur a single time. Around 1% of the sample is in the top ten clones. The sequencing sample was made of PBMCs. The source of these receptors is a man aged 18-30 years in good health and CMV-seronegative.

This clone was seen a few times. At one end the junction does not follow the germline gene, possibly because of a read error. The chain employs TRBV19 and TRBJ1-2, with 9 bases matching TRBD1. Germline CDR1 reads LNHDA; CDR2 reads SQIVND (reference sequence). The CDR3 covers 15 residues. The CDR3 protein is CASSITGQGNHGYTF. Written as DNA, the CDR3 is TGTGCCAGTAGTATTACGGGACAGGGTAACCATGGCTACACCTTC.

The chain recombines TRBV6-5 with TRBJ2-5; maybe TRBD2 (5 bases). Germline values: CDR1 MNHEY, CDR2 SVGAGI. The length of the CDR3 is 14 residues. Trimming stripped 6 bases from V and 5 bases from J, with 16 bases between. The CDR3 protein is CASRALGTGETQYF. The CDR3 region has the DNA TGTGCCAGCAGAGCACTAGGCACGGGGGAGACCCAGTACTTC.

The chain carries TRBV29-1 and TRBJ2-7; TRBD1 is a possible D gene (6 bases). Trimming took 5 bases from V and 7 from J, leaving 12 bases between them. In germline, CDR1 is SQVTM, CDR2 ANQGSEA. The CDR3 totals 11 residues. CDR3 in amino acids: CSVSRGEEQYF. For the CDR3, the DNA is TGCAGCGTTTCCAGGGGCGAGGAGCAGTACTTC.

This clone has just a few counts. The chain carries TRBV4-2 and TRBJ1-4, with D possibly matching TRBD1 (5 bases). Trimming cost V 0 bases and J 8 bases, with 13 bases left between them. Germline loops: CDR1 LGHNA, CDR2 YNFKEQ. The CDR3 is 15 residues long. The CDR3 DNA follows: TGTGCCAGCAGCCAAGAGTTCGCAGGGCGGGAAAAACTGTTTTTT. This gives the protein CASSQEFAGREKLFF.

The chain combines TRBV6-6 with TRBJ1-6, with 8 bases identical to TRBD1. In germline, CDR1 is MNHNY, CDR2 SVGAGI (reference sequence). J lost 7 bases, V lost 5 bases, and 7 bases had no gene match. CDR3 length equals 15 residues. This CDR3 is CASSSTGTGNSPLHF. The CDR3 nucleotides are TGTGCCAGCAGTAGCACCGGGACAGGCAATTCACCCCTCCACTTT.

The DNA for the CDR3 is TGTGCCAGCTCACCGGAGGCAGGACCAAATCAGCCCCAGCATTTT. Residues: CASSPEAGPNQPQHF. The genes are TRBV18 and TRBJ1-5; D is uncertain. This CDR3 has 15 amino acids. Germline assignment: CDR1 KGHSH and CDR2 LQKENI. The ends were cut back, 3 bases at V and 4 bases at J, with 13 bases in the middle.

This clone was detected only once. The V and J genes are TRBV27 and TRBJ1-3; 7 nucleotides match TRBD1. CDR1 and CDR2 (germline): MNHEY, SMNVEV (reference sequence). The CDR3 loop spans 14 amino acids. The J segment lost 8 bases and the V segment lost 5 bases, leaving 9 bases of the junction unmatched. CDR3 DNA sequence: TGTGCCAGCAGTCTACGGGACAGCGCGGACACCATATATTTT. As protein: CASSLRDSADTIYF.

The rearrangement links TRBV30 to TRBJ1-2; maybe TRBD1 (6 bases). Germline values: CDR1 GTSNPN, CDR2 SVGIG (reference sequence). CDR3 length equals 15 residues. The CDR3 DNA sequence: TGTGTAGTGCTTGAGGTCGGGGGGCATCGGTATGGCTACACCTTC. Protein: CVVLEVGGHRYGYTF. The full variable domain, in which reference TRBV30 and TRBJ1-2 provide the parts outside the CDR3, is SQTIHQWPATLVQPVGSPLSLECTVEGTSNPNLYWYRQAAGRGLQLLFYSVGIGQISSEVPQNLSASRPQDRQFILSSKKLLLSDSGFYLCVVLEVGGHRYGYTFGSGTRLTVV.

This clone was observed a handful of times. This chain uses TRBV6-1 with TRBJ1-5; 7 bases fit TRBD1. Trimming at V came to 7 bases and at J to 6 bases, leaving 12 bases not matched to a gene. This CDR3 has 15 amino acids. Germline-derived CDR1 and CDR2 are MNHNS and SASEGT. This chain's CDR3 is CASTRQGRNAQPQHF. In DNA, the CDR3 is TGTGCCAGCACTCGACAGGGAAGGAATGCTCAGCCCCAGCATTTT.

The J gene is TRBJ2-1, the V gene TRBV7-2, with D unclear. The V gene's germline CDR1 is SGHTA and CDR2 FQGNSA. This CDR3 comprises 16 residues. Trimming stripped 3 bases from V and 0 bases from J, with 12 bases between. The CDR3 here is CASSFLVRISYNEQFF. The CDR3 coding sequence is TGTGCCAGCAGCTTCCTAGTACGAATCTCCTACAATGAGCAGTTCTTC.

This rearrangement joins TRBV4-1 to TRBJ2-1, with D maybe TRBD1 (6 bases). V lost 4 bases, J lost 8 bases, and 12 bases lay in between. The CDR3 loop spans 13 amino acids. Germline values: CDR1 MGHRA, CDR2 YSYEKL. DNA of the CDR3: TGCGCCAGCAGCCCAAGACAGGTGCATGAGCAGTTCTTC. It codes for CASSPRQVHEQFF.

The chain is built from TRBV2 and TRBJ2-7; tentative D call: TRBD1 (5 bases). In germline, CDR1 is SNHLY, CDR2 FYNNEI. The CDR3 spans 14 residues. Trimming shortened V by 2 bases and J by 4 bases, and 12 bases separated the two germline ends. The CDR3 DNA is TGTGCCAGCAGTGAATGGACATATAGATACGAGCAGTACTTC. Protein sequence: CASSEWTYRYEQYF.

This clone was counted between two and nine times. The rearrangement links TRBV29-1 to TRBJ1-1, with a weak D call TRBD1 (5 bases). The germline V gene has CDR1 SQVTM and CDR2 ANQGSEA. The CDR3 sequence is 13 residues long. V lost 4 bases to trimming and J lost 0 bases, with 9 bases between them. CDR3 in amino acids: CSVGGGMNTEAFF. The CDR3 region has the DNA TGCAGCGTTGGGGGCGGGATGAACACTGAAGCTTTCTTT.

This rearrangement joins TRBV18 to TRBJ2-3, with D perhaps TRBD2 (5 bases). V lost 4 bases, J lost 2 bases, and 13 bases lay in between. Germline V gene sequence: CDR1 KGHSH, CDR2 LQKENI. The CDR3 loop spans 15 amino acids. The DNA for the CDR3 is TGTGCCAGCTCACTGTCTCGGGGTAACACAGATACGCAGTATTTT. Protein sequence: CASSLSRGNTDTQYF.

The genes are TRBV27 and TRBJ2-7; 9 nucleotides agree with TRBD1. Germline CDR1 reads MNHEY; CDR2 reads SMNVEV (reference sequence). The CDR3 runs 16 residues. V dropped 6 bases and J dropped 12; count of bases not matched to a gene: 21. For the CDR3, the DNA is TGTGCCAGCAGGCCGGGTCCGGGACAGGGTTACCCTCGCCCGTACTTC. Protein sequence: CASRPGPGQGYPRPYF.

The chain has TRBV6-1 and TRBJ1-1, with D unresolved. CDR1 MNHNS and CDR2 SASEGT come from the germline V gene. The CDR3 length is 14 residues. V was trimmed by 11 bases and J by 5 bases, leaving 21 bases between them. CDR3 bases: TGTGCCTCCCTCGGTCAAACGGGGATAACTGAAGCTTTCTTT. As protein: CASLGQTGITEAFF.

This chain uses TRBV19 with TRBJ1-5, with D maybe TRBD1 (6 bases). Germline CDR1 LNHDA, CDR2 SQIVND (reference sequence). V lost 3 bases and J lost 3, with 9 bases in between. The length of the CDR3 is 14 residues. Here the CDR3 DNA reads TGTGCCAGTAGTATCAGGGGCTTCAATCAGCCCCAGCATTTT. As protein: CASSIRGFNQPQHF.

The genes are TRBV7-2 and TRBJ1-4; the match to TRBD1 covers 9 bases. V dropped 5 bases and J dropped 7; count of bases not matched to a gene: 8. Germline CDR1 SGHTA, CDR2 FQGNSA. The CDR3 runs 15 residues. Written as DNA, the CDR3 is TGTGCCAGCAGCCGCCGGGACAGGGCTCCTGAAAAACTGTTTTTT. Protein sequence: CASSRRDRAPEKLFF. Combining the CDR3 with reference TRBV7-2 and TRBJ1-4 gives the whole variable domain GAGVSQSPSNKVTEKGKDVELRCDPISGHTALYWYRQSLGQGLEFLIYFQGNSAPDKSGLPSDRFSAERTGGSVSTLTIQRTQQEDSAVYLCASSRRDRAPEKLFFGSGTQLSVL.

This clone was observed a few times. The V gene is TRBV6-1, the J gene TRBJ1-1; 7 bases match TRBD1. J lost 5 bases, V lost 2 bases, and 2 bases had no gene match. The CDR3 consists of 13 residues. Per the germline V gene, CDR1 is MNHNS and CDR2 is SASEGT. CDR3 sequence (DNA): TGTGCCAGCAGTGAAACGACAGGGACTGAAGCTTTCTTT. Translating gives CASSETTGTEAFF.

The gene calls are TRBV7-8 and TRBJ1-1; D ambiguous. Per germline, CDR1 SGHVS and CDR2 FQNEAQ. The CDR3 is 15 amino acids. V was trimmed by 1 base and J by 4 bases, leaving 13 bases between them. In nucleotides, the CDR3 is TGTGCCAGCAGCTTAGAGAGGAGATTGGGCACTGAAGCTTTCTTT. Residues: CASSLERRLGTEAFF.

J is TRBJ2-1 and V is TRBV25-1; maybe TRBD1 (6 bases). From germline, CDR1 is MGHDK and CDR2 SYGVNS. V shed 6 bases and J shed 5 bases, with 14 bases lying between them. This CDR3 contains 14 residues. CDR3 bases: TGTGCCAGCAGGGGTAGGGGACAAGACAATGAGCAGTTCTTC. Its translation: CASRGRGQDNEQFF.

The chain recombines TRBV4-2 with TRBJ1-1, with 8 positions matching TRBD1. With 10 bases clipped from V and 4 bases from J, the junction kept 5 bases outside the gene matches. Germline CDR1 and CDR2: LGHNA and YNFKEQ. This CDR3 is 12 amino acids long. The CDR3 coding sequence is TGTGCCACTCGACAGGGGAGCACTGAAGCTTTCTTT. Its protein is CATRQGSTEAFF.

This clone came up a few times. The J gene is TRBJ1-2, the V gene TRBV6-1; D is unclear. V lost 6 bases and J lost 7, with 21 bases in between. The CDR3 runs 15 residues. CDR1 and CDR2 from the germline V gene are MNHNS and SASEGT. CDR3 protein: CASRREGAAFRGYTF. In DNA, the CDR3 is TGTGCCAGCAGGAGAGAGGGCGCCGCCTTTCGTGGCTACACCTTC.

The chain joins TRBV6-5 to TRBJ2-5; 8 bases are shared with TRBD1. V shed 7 bases and J 5 bases; nucleotides not matched to a gene: 9. Per the germline V gene, CDR1 is MNHEY and CDR2 is SVGAGI. The CDR3 is 14 residues long. CDR3 loop: CASTSRGPRETQYF. CDR3 sequence (DNA): TGTGCCAGCACCTCCAGGGGGCCGAGGGAGACCCAGTACTTC.

The V call is TRBV6-6, the J call TRBJ1-1; no definite D call. V lost 2 bases to trimming and J lost 8 bases, with 12 bases between them. Germline-derived CDR1 and CDR2 are MNHNY and SVGAGI (reference sequence). The CDR3 has 13 residues. CDR3 DNA sequence: TGTGCCAGCAGTTACGCGGACGGGGTAGAAGCTTTCTTT. Its translation: CASSYADGVEAFF.

The rearrangement links TRBV4-2 to TRBJ2-3, with D perhaps TRBD2 (5 bases). Trimming pared 0 bases from V and 7 bases from J, leaving 14 bases between. CDR1 and CDR2 from the germline V gene are LGHNA and YNFKEQ. CDR3 length: 15 amino acids. The CDR3 sequence: CASSQDKVPGNTQYF. The CDR3 DNA follows: TGTGCCAGCAGCCAAGATAAGGTTCCGGGGAATACGCAGTATTTT.

The V gene is TRBV5-4, the J gene TRBJ2-4; tentative D call: TRBD2 (5 bases). Trimming removed 3 bases from V and 7 bases from J, with 11 bases in between. CDR3 size: 13 residues. CDR1 is SGHNT, CDR2 YYREEE, per germline (reference sequence). The CDR3 sequence: CASSSPGVNIQYF. In nucleotides, the CDR3 is TGTGCCAGCAGCTCCCCCGGGGTGAACATTCAGTACTTC.

The sample holds a few counts of this clone. This rearrangement joins TRBV5-1 to TRBJ1-1, with no clear D. The CDR3 extends over 16 amino acids. The V gene lost 4 bases and the J gene lost 1 base, with 17 bases spanning the gap. Germline-derived CDR1 and CDR2 are SGHRS and YFSETQ. In DNA, the CDR3 is TGCGCCAGCAGCCTTCAGCCTACTCCAGGGAACACTGAAGCTTTCTTT. Translation: CASSLQPTPGNTEAFF.

The rearrangement joins TRBV20-1 to TRBJ2-7, with no clear D. Per the germline V gene, CDR1 is DFQATT and CDR2 is SNEGSKA (reference sequence). The CDR3 is made up of 11 amino acids. Between the trimmed V and J ends, which lost 5 bases and 7 bases, there was a span of 12 bases. The CDR3 here is CSAPTHGEQYF. CDR3 in DNA: TGCAGTGCTCCGACTCACGGGGAGCAGTACTTC.

V is TRBV7-3 and J is TRBJ1-6; 7 positions agree with TRBD1. The germline V gene has CDR1 SGHTA and CDR2 FQGTGA. The CDR3 has 15 residues. The V segment lost 2 bases and the J segment 4 bases; nucleotides outside the gene matches: 2. The CDR3 nucleotides are TGTGCCAGCAGCTTAGCAGGGGGTTATAATTCACCCCTCCACTTT. This sequence encodes CASSLAGGYNSPLHF.

The genes are TRBV9 and TRBJ1-5; TRBD1 matches at 8 bases. Germline trimming cut 3 bases from V and 4 bases from J; bases unmatched to any gene: 3. The V gene's germline CDR1 is SGDLS and CDR2 YYNGEE. This CDR3 region has 14 residues. The CDR3 reads CASSGGQVNQPQHF. In nucleotides, the CDR3 is TGTGCCAGCAGCGGGGGACAGGTGAATCAGCCCCAGCATTTT.